Sequencing of this T cell receptor beta chain was carried out in a study of graft-versus-host responses after intestinal transplantation. For the study at large: Grafts that recipients had were multivisceral, liver-intestinal, or isolated intestinal transplants. Overall study findings and caveats: Early post-transplant declines in HvG were associated with peak levels of circulating GvH clones. Across patients carrying graft-donor T cell macrochimerism, allografts held high graft-versus-host to host-versus-graft clonal ratios.

Libraries were prepared by immunoSEQ multiplex PCR; TCRdb keeps only in-frame clonotypes and omits some of them. The table shows fewer than 20,000 clones, with more than 80% occurring only once. Per germline, CDR1 MGHRA and CDR2 YSYEKL. Trimming removed 4 bases from V and 0 bases from J, with 10 bases in between. This CDR3 comprises 15 residues. In the case of this clone: Its antigen is still unknown.

The authors processed graft tissue to release intraepithelial and lamina propria lymphocytes. The specimen was ileum tissue, collected just over 100 days after intestinal transplant. This TCR derives from a human patient who received an intestinal transplant, so some T cells may come from the graft donor. The rearrangement joins TRBV4-1 to TRBJ2-4; D uncertain. The DNA for the CDR3 is TGCGCCAGCAGCCGACACGGATTAGCCAAAAACATTCAGTACTTC. Translating gives CASSRHGLAKNIQYF.